One and the same sample provided the 28 T cell receptor beta chains below, sequenced in a study of response to subunit inactivated influenza vaccine. TCRdb itself ran the RT-PCR reads through MiXCR, one entry per CDR3 protein. The top ten hold roughly 10% of the sample, which has fewer than 200,000 distinct CDR3 sequences, approximately 9.2% seen once. The specimen was non-naive T cells sorted from PBMCs, collected on the day of vaccination. These receptors were collected from a man aged 50 or older who received an inactivated influenza vaccine.

The chain employs TRBV6-6 and TRBJ2-7, with 8 bases that match TRBD1. This CDR3 is built from 12 residues. CDR1 is MNHNY, CDR2 SVGAGI, per germline (reference sequence). Losses at the gene ends were 4 bases for V and 7 bases for J; bases not matched to a gene: 3. The CDR3 nucleotides are TGTGCCAGCAGTTCCGGACAGGGTGAGCAGTACTTC. Translation gives CASSSGQGEQYF.

This clonotype occurred a few times. The genes are TRBV27 and TRBJ1-5; maybe TRBD1 (5 bases). Per germline, CDR1 MNHEY and CDR2 SMNVEV (reference sequence). The V and J ends lost 6 bases and 3 bases respectively, with 18 bases between them. This CDR3 has 16 amino acids. CDR3 bases: TGTGCCAGCAGAAAAGATAGTGGGGGTAACAATCAGCCCCAGCATTTT. This gives the protein CASRKDSGGNNQPQHF.

The V gene is TRBV5-1, the J gene TRBJ1-4; TRBD1 might be the D (5 bases). The CDR3 covers 17 residues. Per germline, CDR1 SGHRS and CDR2 YFSETQ. V shed 0 bases and J shed 2 bases, with 14 bases lying between them. CDR3: CASSLARDRSTNEKLFF. The CDR3 DNA sequence: TGCGCCAGCAGCTTGGCCCGGGACCGTTCGACTAATGAAAAACTGTTTTTT.

This clonotype was picked up many times. The genes are TRBV28 and TRBJ1-1; D unresolved. CDR3 length: 16 residues. The V end was cut by 6 bases, the J end by 2 bases, with 19 bases between. Germline CDR1 is MDHEN and CDR2 is SYDVKM. The CDR3 sequence is CASRTLDTNINTEAFF. CDR3 sequence (DNA): TGTGCCAGCAGGACTCTAGACACGAATATTAACACTGAAGCTTTCTTT.

This chain uses TRBV4-3 with TRBJ1-4; no reliable D call. Germline CDR1 reads LGHNA; CDR2 reads YSLEER. Trimming left V 0 bases short and J 7 bases short, with 12 bases between. The CDR3 runs to 15 residues. The CDR3 DNA reads TGCGCCAGCAGCCAAGACGATCGTAAAGGTGAAAAACTGTTTTTT. Amino acids: CASSQDDRKGEKLFF.

Only a few counts were recorded for this clonotype. The genes are TRBV20-1 and TRBJ2-5; TRBD1 is a possible D gene (5 bases). The CDR3 sequence is 14 residues long. Trimming removed 6 bases at V and 4 bases at J, with 18 bases between. Germline CDR1 DFQATT, CDR2 SNEGSKA (reference sequence). The CDR3 coding sequence is TGCAGTGCCCAGGGATTAGGGTCGGGAGAGACCCAGTACTTC. This sequence encodes CSAQGLGSGETQYF.

This clonotype was found a few times. The rearrangement uses TRBV4-1 and TRBJ2-2, with 8 nucleotides matching TRBD1. V shed 5 bases, J shed 7 bases, and the junction held 9 bases outside the gene matches. Germline V CDR1 and CDR2: MGHRA, YSYEKL. The CDR3 is made up of 15 amino acids. The CDR3 region is CASSGHGQGGGELFF. The CDR3 bases are TGCGCCAGCAGCGGACACGGACAGGGCGGCGGGGAGCTGTTTTTT.

This clonotype has more than one count but fewer than ten. This rearrangement joins TRBV18 to TRBJ1-1; D is possibly TRBD1 (6 bases). V shed 0 bases and J shed 2 bases, with 13 bases lying between them. The germline CDR1 and CDR2 sequences are KGHSH and LQKENI. This CDR3 is 16 amino acids long. CDR3 amino acids: CASSPPGLGGNTEAFF. DNA of the CDR3: TGTGCCAGCTCACCACCTGGGTTAGGGGGAAACACTGAAGCTTTCTTT.

This rearrangement joins TRBV5-1 to TRBJ2-7, with 8 bases that match TRBD1. Germline V gives CDR1 SGHRS, CDR2 YFSETQ. Trimming removed 10 bases from V and 3 bases from J; junction bases left unmatched: 12. The CDR3 loop spans 14 amino acids. Written as DNA, the CDR3 is TGCGCCGCGGGCGGAGGGACAGGACACTACGAGCAGTACTTC. This encodes CAAGGGTGHYEQYF.

This clonotype was counted a single time. The J gene is TRBJ2-1, the V gene TRBV20-1; TRBD2 might be the D (6 bases). The V end was cut by 7 bases, the J end by 8 bases, with 15 bases between. CDR3 length: 12 amino acids. The germline gives CDR1 DFQATT, CDR2 SNEGSKA (reference sequence). The CDR3 nucleotides read TGCAGTGTACTAGCCCGGGTCGATGAGCAGTTCTTC. As protein: CSVLARVDEQFF.

The sample holds a few counts of this clonotype. The chain recombines TRBV29-1 with TRBJ2-7; the D gene is possibly TRBD2 (6 bases). The CDR3 has 14 residues. The ends were cut back, 4 bases at V and 4 bases at J, with 17 bases in the middle. Germline lookup yields CDR1 SQVTM and CDR2 ANQGSEA. The DNA for the CDR3 is TGCAGCGTTGGATCCGGCGGGAATCGGTACGAGCAGTACTTC. This gives the protein CSVGSGGNRYEQYF.

This clonotype was detected only a few times. This rearrangement joins TRBV12-3 or TRBV12-4 to TRBJ1-5, with D tentatively TRBD1 (5 bases). Between the trimmed V and J ends, which lost 3 bases and 5 bases, there was a span of 14 bases. The CDR3 consists of 15 residues. CDR3 bases: TGTGCCAGCAGTTTTAGGCAGGGCCGTCATCAGCCCCAGCATTTT. It yields the protein CASSFRQGRHQPQHF.

The V call is TRBV20-1, the J call TRBJ2-5, with TRBD2 matching over 7 bases. After removal of 0 bases from V and 1 base from J, the junction contained 11 bases not matched to a gene. The CDR3 is 17 residues long. In germline, CDR1 is DFQATT, CDR2 SNEGSKA (reference sequence). As DNA, the CDR3 is TGCAGTGCTAGAGATTATCGTCGCTTAGCGGGCCAAGAGACCCAGTACTTC. This codes for CSARDYRRLAGQETQYF.

This clonotype came up a few times. The rearrangement links TRBV15 to TRBJ1-2; D uncertain. The CDR3 has 13 residues. The V and J ends lost 2 bases and 2 bases respectively, with 6 bases between them. The germline CDR1 and CDR2 sequences are LNHNV and YYDKDF (reference sequence). CDR3 nucleotides: TGTGCCACCAGCAGACAGACCAACTATGGCTACACCTTC. Protein: CATSRQTNYGYTF.

The rearrangement uses TRBV9 and TRBJ2-3; 13 bases line up with TRBD2. Germline V gene data show CDR1 as SGDLS and CDR2 as YYNGEE. With 6 bases clipped from V and 4 bases from J, the junction kept 8 bases outside the gene matches. The CDR3 extends over 16 amino acids. In DNA, the CDR3 is TGTGCCAGCACCGATGGACTAGCGGGAGTTGCAGATACGCAGTATTTT. It specifies CASTDGLAGVADTQYF.

This rearrangement joins TRBV7-9 to TRBJ2-3, with TRBD2 identical over 13 bases. The germline V gene encodes CDR1 SEHNR and CDR2 FQNEAQ (reference sequence). Losses at the gene ends were 6 bases for V and 4 bases for J; bases not matched to a gene: 7. This CDR3 is 16 amino acids long. This CDR3 reads CASSLRTSGSSDTQYF. CDR3 DNA: TGTGCCAGCAGTCTCCGGACTAGCGGGAGCTCAGATACGCAGTATTTT.

This sequence joins TRBV20-1 and TRBJ2-4, with TRBD1 identical over 9 bases. The germline V gene has CDR1 DFQATT and CDR2 SNEGSKA (reference sequence). CDR3 size: 16 residues. Trimming removed 5 bases from V and 7 bases from J; junction bases left unmatched: 15. The CDR3 nucleotides read TGCAGTGCTCCCACCCTGACAGGGGGGGATGTTAACATTCAGTACTTC. Amino acid sequence: CSAPTLTGGDVNIQYF.

This clonotype showed up many times. The rearrangement uses TRBV28 and TRBJ1-6; D not certain. CDR1 MDHEN and CDR2 SYDVKM come from the germline V gene. This CDR3 is 13 amino acids long. V lost 10 bases to trimming and J lost 7 bases, with 14 bases between them. CDR3 in DNA: TGTGCCACCGGAGCAGGAAACAATTCACCCCTCCACTTT. Amino acids: CATGAGNNSPLHF.

This clonotype occurred once. The V call is TRBV10-1, the J call TRBJ2-5, with a possible D match to TRBD2 (5 bases). Between the trimmed V and J ends, which lost 3 bases and 5 bases, there was a span of 10 bases. This CDR3 region has 13 residues. In germline, CDR1 is WNHNN, CDR2 SYGVQD (reference sequence). The CDR3, as DNA: TGCGCCAGCAGTGATACCGGGATGGAGACCCAGTACTTC. Its translation is CASSDTGMETQYF.

This clonotype has more than one count but fewer than ten. The V call is TRBV5-1, the J call TRBJ2-1, with TRBD1 identical over 8 bases. This CDR3 contains 15 residues. Trimming at V came to 6 bases and at J to 8 bases, leaving 13 bases not matched to a gene. Germline assignment: CDR1 SGHRS and CDR2 YFSETQ. The CDR3 region is CASTSTQDRADEQFF. The CDR3 nucleotides are TGCGCCAGCACCTCCACGCAGGACAGGGCGGATGAGCAGTTCTTC.

The chain has TRBV3-1 and TRBJ1-3; perhaps TRBD1 as D (6 bases). This CDR3 comprises 15 residues. Germline V lookup: CDR1 LGHDT, CDR2 YNNKEL (reference sequence). Between the trimmed V and J ends, which lost 6 bases and 0 bases, there was a span of 12 bases. CDR3 DNA sequence: TGTGCCAGCAGTTCAGGGGCTCACTCTGGAAACACCATATATTTT. Protein product: CASSSGAHSGNTIYF.

The CDR3 loop reads CASSQDRNTEAFF. The CDR3 nucleotides read TGTGCCAGCAGCCAAGACAGGAACACTGAAGCTTTCTTT. The chain recombines TRBV14 with TRBJ1-1; no definite D call. Looked up from germline, CDR1 is SGHDN and CDR2 is FVKESK. The CDR3 runs to 13 residues. V lost 0 bases, J lost 1 base, and 3 bases lay in between. Variable domain in full (rest from reference TRBV14 and TRBJ1-1): EAGVTQFPSHSVIEKGQTVTLRCDPISGHDNLYWYRRVMGKEIKFLLHFVKESKQDESGMPNNRFLAERTGGTYSTLKVQPAELEDSGVYFCASSQDRNTEAFFGQGTRLTVV.

This clonotype was counted only a few times. V usage is TRBV6-1 and J usage is TRBJ2-3; D may be TRBD2 (5 bases). The germline V gene encodes CDR1 MNHNS and CDR2 SASEGT. CDR3 length: 12 residues. The ends were cut back, 8 bases at V and 2 bases at J, with 8 bases in the middle. The CDR3 loop reads CASRSDTDTQYF. The CDR3 DNA follows: TGTGCCAGCCGTAGCGACACAGATACGCAGTATTTT.

Only a few counts were recorded for this clonotype. J is TRBJ2-7 and V is TRBV27; TRBD2 agrees at 8 bases. The CDR3 has 16 residues. The V gene end was trimmed by 1 base and the J gene end by 6 bases; junction bases not matched to a gene: 11. Per germline, CDR1 MNHEY and CDR2 SMNVEV (reference sequence). The CDR3 is CASSLLVGRAPLEQYF. CDR3 bases: TGTGCCAGCAGTTTATTGGTCGGGAGGGCCCCTCTCGAGCAGTACTTC.

This chain links TRBV18 with TRBJ1-2; D might be TRBD1 (6 bases). V was pared by 3 bases and J by 4 bases, with 9 bases between. Germline assignment: CDR1 KGHSH and CDR2 LQKENI. The CDR3 loop spans 13 amino acids. DNA of the CDR3: TGTGCCAGCTCACCGGACAGCGCCTATGGCTACACCTTC. This encodes CASSPDSAYGYTF.

This clonotype was seen a handful of times. The chain has TRBV6-5 and TRBJ2-3; D unresolved. Germline CDR1 reads MNHEY; CDR2 reads SVGAGI. The CDR3 runs 16 residues. V shed 5 bases and J shed 1 base, with 16 bases lying between them. As DNA, the CDR3 is TGTGCCAGCAGTACCCTAACAACTTGGGGCACAGATACGCAGTATTTT. Its protein is CASSTLTTWGTDTQYF.

This clonotype was detected ten times or more. The chain recombines TRBV5-1 with TRBJ2-7, with 7 bases fitting TRBD1. Trimming at V came to 2 bases and at J to 4 bases, leaving 12 bases not matched to a gene. The CDR3 contains 16 residues. Germline V CDR1 and CDR2: SGHRS, YFSETQ. For the CDR3, the DNA is TGCGCCAGCAGCTTACTAACAGGGGAAAGGAGGTACGAGCAGTACTTC. Translation gives CASSLLTGERRYEQYF.

This clonotype was counted at least ten times. The rearrangement uses TRBV20-1 and TRBJ1-5; D not certain. Trimming stripped 3 bases from V and 2 bases from J, with 11 bases between. The CDR3 is 14 amino acids. Germline V gene sequence: CDR1 DFQATT, CDR2 SNEGSKA (reference sequence). The CDR3 here is CSARSGVGNQPQHF. The CDR3 DNA sequence: TGCAGTGCTAGGAGCGGGGTAGGCAATCAGCCCCAGCATTTT.